This entry is about one T cell receptor beta chain. This sample was included in a study of blood T cell repertoires in COVID-19. Study context: Sites in the United States, Italy and Spain provided acute and convalescent COVID-19 samples. PBMCs, B-cell-depleted T cells, or T cells provided the cDNA or gDNA that made up the material.

The germline gives CDR1 KGHSH, CDR2 LQKENI. The CDR3 has 14 residues. The ends lost 2 bases at V and 7 bases at J; junction bases unmatched: 4. In the original processing: Estimated nucleated cell counts came from reference gene primer amplification. Measured with immunoSEQ multiplex PCR; TCRdb has only the in-frame clones, and not every one. That table furnishes V, J and clone size, whereas the DNA furnished D and trimming. Of roughly 55,000 clones in the sample, 83% are singletons; the top ten hold around 1.9%. What was sequenced was peripheral blood. This receptor was identified in a woman aged 55-69 years with acute or convalescent COVID-19. The V call is TRBV18, the J call TRBJ1-2; 10 bases line up with TRBD1. The CDR3 sequence is CASSPGTGVVGYTF. The CDR3 nucleotides read TGTGCCAGCTCACCAGGGACAGGGGTCGTTGGCTACACCTTC. The complete variable domain, with remaining parts taken from reference TRBV18 and TRBJ1-2, reads NAGVMQNPRHLVRRRGQEARLRCSPMKGHSHVYWYRQLPEEGLKFMVYLQKENIIDESGMPKERFSAEFPKEGPSILRIQQVVRGDSAAYFCASSPGTGVVGYTFGSGTRLTVV.